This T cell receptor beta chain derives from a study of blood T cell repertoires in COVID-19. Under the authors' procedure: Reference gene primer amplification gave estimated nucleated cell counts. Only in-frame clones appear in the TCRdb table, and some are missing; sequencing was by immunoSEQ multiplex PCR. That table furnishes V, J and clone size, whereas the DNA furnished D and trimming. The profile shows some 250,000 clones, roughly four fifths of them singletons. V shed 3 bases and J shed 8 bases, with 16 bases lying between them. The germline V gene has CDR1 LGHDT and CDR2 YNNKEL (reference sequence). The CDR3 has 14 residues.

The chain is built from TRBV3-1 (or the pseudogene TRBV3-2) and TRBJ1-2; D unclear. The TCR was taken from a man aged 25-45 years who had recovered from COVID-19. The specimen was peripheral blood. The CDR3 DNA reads TGTGCCAGCAGCCACCTGACTGCCCCTACGGGCTACACCTTC. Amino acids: CASSHLTAPTGYTF.